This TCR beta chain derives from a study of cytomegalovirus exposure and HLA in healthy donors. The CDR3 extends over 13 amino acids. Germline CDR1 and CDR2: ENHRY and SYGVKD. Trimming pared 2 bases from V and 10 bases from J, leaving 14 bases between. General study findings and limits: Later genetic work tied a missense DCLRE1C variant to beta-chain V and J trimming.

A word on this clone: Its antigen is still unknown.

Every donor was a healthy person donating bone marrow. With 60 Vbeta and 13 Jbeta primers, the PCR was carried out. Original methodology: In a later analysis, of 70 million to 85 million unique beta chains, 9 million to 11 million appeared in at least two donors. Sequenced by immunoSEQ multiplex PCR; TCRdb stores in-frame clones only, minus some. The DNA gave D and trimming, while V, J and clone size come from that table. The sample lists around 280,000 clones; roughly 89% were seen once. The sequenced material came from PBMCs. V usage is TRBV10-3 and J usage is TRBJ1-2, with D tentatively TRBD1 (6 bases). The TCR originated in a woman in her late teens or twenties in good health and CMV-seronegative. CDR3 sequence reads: CAISEPTGFLYTF. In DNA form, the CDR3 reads TGTGCCATCAGTGAGCCCACAGGGTTCCTCTACACCTTC.